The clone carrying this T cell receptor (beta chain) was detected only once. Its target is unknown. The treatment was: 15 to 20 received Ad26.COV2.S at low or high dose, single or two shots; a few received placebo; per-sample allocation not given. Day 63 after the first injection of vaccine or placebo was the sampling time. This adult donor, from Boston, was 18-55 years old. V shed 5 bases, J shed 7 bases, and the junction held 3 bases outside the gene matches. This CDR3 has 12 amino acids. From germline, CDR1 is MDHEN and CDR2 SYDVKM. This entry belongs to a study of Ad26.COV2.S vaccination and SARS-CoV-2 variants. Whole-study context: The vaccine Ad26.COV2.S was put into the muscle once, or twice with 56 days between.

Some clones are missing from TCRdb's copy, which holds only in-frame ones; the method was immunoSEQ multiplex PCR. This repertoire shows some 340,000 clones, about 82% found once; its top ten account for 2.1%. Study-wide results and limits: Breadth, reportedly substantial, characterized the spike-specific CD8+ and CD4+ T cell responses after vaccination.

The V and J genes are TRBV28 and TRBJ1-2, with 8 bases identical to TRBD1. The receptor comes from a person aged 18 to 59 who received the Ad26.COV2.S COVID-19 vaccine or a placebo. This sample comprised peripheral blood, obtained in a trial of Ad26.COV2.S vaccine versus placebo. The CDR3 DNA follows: TGTGCCAGCAGTAGCAGGGGGCGTGGCTACACCTTC. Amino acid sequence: CASSSRGRGYTF.